The 22 T cell receptor beta chains given below trace back to one sample, sequenced in a study of cytomegalovirus exposure and HLA in healthy donors. 13 Jbeta primers and 60 Vbeta primers were used for the PCR. Assay: immunoSEQ multiplex PCR; the TCRdb copy retains only in-frame clones and omits some. The profile shows around 97,000 clones, approximately 79% of them singletons. Sequences were obtained from PBMCs. All receptors come from a man aged 50 to 59 in good health and CMV-seropositive.

This clone was found a few times. This chain uses TRBV18 with TRBJ2-3; D remains unclear. Germline-derived CDR1 and CDR2 are KGHSH and LQKENI. Trimming stripped 0 bases from V and 4 bases from J, with 8 bases between. The CDR3 has 14 residues. CDR3 in DNA: TGTGCCAGCTCACCACCCGCGAGCTCAGATACGCAGTATTTT. This sequence encodes CASSPPASSDTQYF. The entire variable domain, with the rest obtained from reference TRBV18 and TRBJ2-3, is as follows: NAGVMQNPRHLVRRRGQEARLRCSPMKGHSHVYWYRQLPEEGLKFMVYLQKENIIDESGMPKERFSAEFPKEGPSILRIQQVVRGDSAAYFCASSPPASSDTQYFGPGTRLTVL.

This chain's CDR3 is CASRGRLGTYGYTF. CDR3 DNA: TGTGCCAGCAGGGGACGGCTAGGGACATATGGCTACACCTTC. The chain couples TRBV2 to TRBJ1-2; maybe TRBD1 (6 bases). The length of the CDR3 is 14 residues. Germline assignment: CDR1 SNHLY and CDR2 FYNNEI. Trimming cost V 6 bases and J 5 bases, with 16 bases left between them.

The chain has TRBV5-1 and TRBJ1-1; TRBD1 aligns across 9 bases. Per germline, CDR1 SGHRS and CDR2 YFSETQ. Unmatched junction bases numbered 5, after V lost 4 bases and J lost 1 base. This CDR3 comprises 15 residues. The CDR3 loop reads CASSTGQGTNTEAFF. CDR3 in DNA: TGCGCCAGCAGCACGGGACAGGGCACGAACACTGAAGCTTTCTTT.

V gene TRBV19 combines with J gene TRBJ2-1, with TRBD2 matching over 10 bases. CDR1 and CDR2 (germline): LNHDA, SQIVND (reference sequence). The CDR3 loop spans 14 amino acids. The V segment lost 5 bases and the J segment 7 bases; nucleotides outside the gene matches: 5. The CDR3 loop is CASSGQRGGNEQFF. DNA for the CDR3: TGTGCCAGTAGTGGCCAGCGGGGGGGAAATGAGCAGTTCTTC. Based on the CDR3 plus reference TRBV19 and TRBJ2-1, the full variable domain is DGGITQSPKYLFRKEGQNVTLSCEQNLNHDAMYWYRQDPGQGLRLIYYSQIVNDFQKGDIAEGYSVSREKKESFPLTVTSAQKNPTAFYLCASSGQRGGNEQFFGPGTRLTVL.

This rearrangement joins TRBV19 to TRBJ1-5; D gene uncertain. There are 18 residues in the CDR3. The ends were cut back, 3 bases at V and 0 bases at J, with 18 bases in the middle. Per the germline V gene, CDR1 is LNHDA and CDR2 is SQIVND (reference sequence). For the CDR3, the DNA is TGTGCCAGTAGTATTTTGCAGAGACAATTTTATAGCAATCAGCCCCAGCATTTT. Translation: CASSILQRQFYSNQPQHF.

The rearrangement joins TRBV7-8 to TRBJ1-4; a weak D match, TRBD1 (5 bases). CDR3 length: 16 amino acids. Germline values: CDR1 SGHVS, CDR2 FQNEAQ. Trimming took off 2 bases at V and 4 bases at J, with 14 bases between the two ends. The CDR3: CASSLRPGGFNEKLFF. DNA for the CDR3: TGTGCCAGCAGCTTACGGCCCGGGGGGTTTAATGAAAAACTGTTTTTT.

The V call is TRBV6-5, the J call TRBJ2-7, with a tentative D call TRBD1 (5 bases). The CDR3 is made up of 15 amino acids. Trimming stripped 4 bases from V and 0 bases from J, with 13 bases between. Germline loops: CDR1 MNHEY, CDR2 SVGAGI. The CDR3 region is CASSLTRVISYEQYF. The DNA of the CDR3 is TGTGCCAGCAGTTTAACCAGGGTCATCTCCTACGAGCAGTACTTC.

The V and J genes are TRBV19 and TRBJ2-5, with 7 bases matching TRBD2. This CDR3 has 14 residues. Trimming cost V 3 bases and J 5 bases; bases outside gene matches: 6. CDR1 is LNHDA, CDR2 SQIVND, per germline (reference sequence). The CDR3 loop reads CASSMVGGRETQYF. In DNA, the CDR3 is TGTGCCAGTAGTATGGTCGGGGGGAGGGAGACCCAGTACTTC.

V and J are TRBV15 and TRBJ2-7; D is perhaps TRBD2 (5 bases). This CDR3 region has 15 residues. Trimming removed 1 base at V and 3 bases at J, with 13 bases between. CDR1 is LNHNV and CDR2 is YYDKDF in the germline V gene (reference sequence). The CDR3 loop reads CATSRGDSGVYEQYF. The CDR3 DNA reads TGTGCCACCAGCAGAGGAGATTCCGGGGTCTACGAGCAGTACTTC.

The V gene is TRBV19, the J gene TRBJ2-2; the match to TRBD1 covers 7 bases. V was clipped by 7 bases and J by 0 bases; unmatched bases: 5. The CDR3 runs 15 residues. Germline V lookup: CDR1 LNHDA, CDR2 SQIVND (reference sequence). DNA of the CDR3: TGTGCCAGTAAGCCCGGACAGGCGAACACCGGGGAGCTGTTTTTT. This encodes CASKPGQANTGELFF.

The chain employs TRBV6-6 and TRBJ1-5; D remains unclear. The CDR3 loop spans 14 amino acids. From germline, CDR1 is MNHNY and CDR2 SVGAGI (reference sequence). V lost 0 bases, J lost 7 bases, and 10 bases lay in between. The CDR3 nucleotides read TGTGCCAGCAGTTACTCGGAGGGCTACCAGCCCCAGCATTTT. This gives the protein CASSYSEGYQPQHF.

The V call is TRBV6-5, the J call TRBJ2-6, with a possible D match to TRBD1 (6 bases). V was shortened by 0 bases and J by 2 bases, with 8 bases between the two germline ends. There are 16 residues in the CDR3. Germline V CDR1 and CDR2: MNHEY, SVGAGI. The CDR3 region has the DNA TGTGCCAGCAGTTACTCTGGGGGCCCTGGGGCCAACGTCCTGACTTTC. Encoded protein: CASSYSGGPGANVLTF.

The chain is built from TRBV5-5 and TRBJ2-2, with 10 bases identical to TRBD1. Germline-derived CDR1 and CDR2 are SGHKS and YYEKEE (reference sequence). V shed 3 bases and J 4 bases; nucleotides not matched to a gene: 12. The length of the CDR3 is 18 residues. The CDR3 sequence: CASSSKAGTGATTGELFF. Here the CDR3 DNA reads TGTGCCAGCAGCTCTAAGGCCGGGACAGGGGCGACCACCGGGGAGCTGTTTTTT.

The V and J genes are TRBV2 and TRBJ1-5; TRBD1 is a possible D gene (6 bases). V lost 5 bases and J 2 bases, leaving 13 bases between the germline ends. In germline, CDR1 is SNHLY, CDR2 FYNNEI. The CDR3 consists of 15 residues. For the CDR3, the DNA is TGTGCCAGCAGTTACCAGGGGACGGGCAATCAGCCCCAGCATTTT. It specifies CASSYQGTGNQPQHF.

The V call is TRBV29-1, the J call TRBJ2-7, with D perhaps matching TRBD1 (5 bases). V gave up 5 bases and J gave up 3 bases, with 14 bases separating them. CDR3 size: 13 residues. Germline V gives CDR1 SQVTM, CDR2 ANQGSEA. Here the CDR3 DNA reads TGCAGCGTTTCTATCTTTAGGGGCTACGAGCAGTACTTC. Translation gives CSVSIFRGYEQYF.

The V call is TRBV28, the J call TRBJ2-5; D unclear. The DNA end favors TRBJ2-7, so the J call may be wrong. CDR3 length equals 12 residues. The germline CDR1 and CDR2 sequences are MDHEN and SYDVKM. CDR3 nucleotide sequence: TGTGCCAGCAGTCCGCCCTTCTACGAGCAGTACTTC. It encodes CASSPPFYEQYF.

The count of this clone is one. This chain uses TRBV7-2 with TRBJ1-3; D gene uncertain. Germline assignment: CDR1 SGHTA and CDR2 FQGNSA. CDR3 length: 14 residues. The V end was cut by 1 base, the J end by 3 bases, with 7 bases between. Here the CDR3 reads CASSLVTDGNTIYF. CDR3 in DNA: TGTGCCAGCAGCTTAGTCACAGATGGAAACACCATATATTTT. The full variable domain, in which reference TRBV7-2 and TRBJ1-3 provide the parts outside the CDR3, is GAGVSQSPSNKVTEKGKDVELRCDPISGHTALYWYRQSLGQGLEFLIYFQGNSAPDKSGLPSDRFSAERTGGSVSTLTIQRTQQEDSAVYLCASSLVTDGNTIYFGEGSWLTVV.

This clone was recorded only once. CDR3 sequence (DNA): TGTGCCAGCAAAGAAGTCAGGGGGCGAGCAGACGAGCAGTACTTC. Translated: CASKEVRGRADEQYF. The chain recombines TRBV6-1 with TRBJ2-7; 8 bases are shared with TRBD1. The CDR3 has 15 amino acids. Trimming removed 7 bases from V and 5 bases from J; junction bases left unmatched: 13. The germline V gene encodes CDR1 MNHNS and CDR2 SASEGT.

In regard to this clone: The sample holds other DNA sequences that translate to the same CDR3. CDR3 loop: CASSAGTGYYEQYF. The CDR3 nucleotides are TGTGCCAGCAGCGCCGGGACAGGGTACTACGAGCAGTACTTC. V usage is TRBV28 and J usage is TRBJ2-7; 9 bases agree with TRBD1. Germline CDR1 is MDHEN and CDR2 is SYDVKM. The CDR3 totals 14 residues. V was clipped by 6 bases and J by 3 bases; unmatched bases: 6.

A few counts support this clone. The CDR3 is CASRRREDSYNEQFF. The DNA for the CDR3 is TGTGCCAGCAGACGTCGGGAGGACTCCTACAATGAGCAGTTCTTC. The V call is TRBV7-9, the J call TRBJ2-1, with 7 bases that match TRBD2. Germline V gene sequence: CDR1 SEHNR, CDR2 FQNEAQ (reference sequence). The CDR3 runs to 15 residues. V dropped 6 bases and J dropped 0; count of bases not matched to a gene: 5.

DNA of the CDR3: TGTGCCAGCAGTTTAGGGGGGGCAGCCCTGAGGGAGCAGTACTTC. Its protein product is CASSLGGAALREQYF. The chain has TRBV28 and TRBJ2-7; a weak D match, TRBD2 (7 bases). CDR1 and CDR2 from the germline V gene are MDHEN and SYDVKM. The CDR3 runs to 15 residues. Deletions cut 2 bases from V and 7 bases from J, with 18 bases between.

This clone was recorded a few times. The gene calls are TRBV6-1 and TRBJ1-2; TRBD1 matches at 9 bases. V shed 8 bases and J 2 bases; nucleotides not matched to a gene: 6. CDR1 MNHNS and CDR2 SASEGT come from the germline V gene. The CDR3 has 14 amino acids. The CDR3, as DNA: TGTGCCAGCCTCCGGGACAGGGAAAACTATGGCTACACCTTC. Translated: CASLRDRENYGYTF.